Reported below is one TCR beta chain. Its antigen is not known. This sample is part of a study of STAT5B mutations in CD4+ large granular lymphocyte leukemia. In the study overall: Among healthy donors, a particular HLA allele went with more CDR3 'QG' motifs. Overall study results and limits: The CD4+ versus CD8+ T-LGLL clonality difference may reflect limited sample size.

Sequencing was performed with immunoSEQ multiplex PCR; in TCRdb, only in-frame clones are kept and a portion is missing. The data contain tens of thousands of clones, under 90% of them singletons. This TCR was recovered from a human donor in good health. The sequenced sample was CD4+ T cells from blood buffy coats.

The CDR3 DNA reads as TGTGCCAGCAGCTTAGTTCGGGATAGGTCCTACAATGAGCAGTTCTTC. It yields the protein CASSLVRDRSYNEQFF. The gene calls are TRBV7-2 and TRBJ2-1; the D gene is possibly TRBD2 (5 bases). From germline, CDR1 is SGHTA and CDR2 FQGNSA. This CDR3 is built from 16 residues. V was shortened by 1 base and J by 1 base, with 11 bases between the two germline ends.